Following are 4 T cell receptor beta chains from one sample sequenced in a study of cytomegalovirus exposure and HLA in healthy donors. Both 60 Vbeta primers and 13 Jbeta primers went into the PCR. Profiled with immunoSEQ multiplex PCR; TCRdb holds only in-frame clones, not every one. The table has 95,000 to 100,000 clones, 76% seen once. The specimen was PBMCs. The receptors originated from a man aged 35 to 55 in good health and CMV-seronegative.

A few counts support this clone. A junction end diverges from the germline sequence, so it may reflect a read error. The chain has TRBV5-6 and TRBJ2-7; TRBD2 might be the D (6 bases). Germline values: CDR1 SGHDT, CDR2 YYEEEE. The CDR3 loop spans 11 amino acids. This chain's CDR3 is CASTHGGIHLF. In nucleotides, the CDR3 is TGTGCCAGCACTCACGGGGGAATACACCTCTTC.

In DNA, the CDR3 is TGTGCCACGGTCGGACAGGGTGTCTATGGCTACACCTTC. It codes for CATVGQGVYGYTF. The rearrangement links TRBV19 to TRBJ1-2; 8 bases agree with TRBD1. The CDR3 runs 13 residues. Germline CDR1 and CDR2: LNHDA and SQIVND (reference sequence). V lost 10 bases to trimming and J lost 4 bases; unmatched junction nucleotides: 8.

CDR3 in DNA: TGTGCCAGCAGCAGGACACCGTCTGGAAACACCATATATTTT. This codes for CASSRTPSGNTIYF. The rearrangement links TRBV6-1 to TRBJ1-3; possibly TRBD1 for D (5 bases). V was trimmed by 6 bases and J by 1 base, leaving 10 bases between them. The CDR3 contains 14 residues. CDR1 is MNHNS and CDR2 is SASEGT in the germline V gene.

This clone was observed a handful of times. This sequence joins TRBV7-7 and TRBJ2-3, with 11 bases aligning to TRBD2. Germline V lookup: CDR1 SSHAT, CDR2 FNYEAQ (reference sequence). J gave up 3 bases and V 5 bases, and 7 bases lay outside the gene matches. This CDR3 contains 16 residues. The CDR3: CASSPSLAGGTDTQYF. Here the CDR3 DNA reads TGTGCCAGCAGCCCCAGCCTAGCGGGGGGAACAGATACGCAGTATTTT. Together with reference TRBV7-7 and TRBJ2-3, the CDR3 gives the full variable domain: GAGVSQSPRYKVTKRGQDVTLRCDPISSHATLYWYQQALGQGPEFLTYFNYEAQPDKSGLPSDRFSAERPEGSISTLTIQRTEQRDSAMYRCASSPSLAGGTDTQYFGPGTRLTVL.